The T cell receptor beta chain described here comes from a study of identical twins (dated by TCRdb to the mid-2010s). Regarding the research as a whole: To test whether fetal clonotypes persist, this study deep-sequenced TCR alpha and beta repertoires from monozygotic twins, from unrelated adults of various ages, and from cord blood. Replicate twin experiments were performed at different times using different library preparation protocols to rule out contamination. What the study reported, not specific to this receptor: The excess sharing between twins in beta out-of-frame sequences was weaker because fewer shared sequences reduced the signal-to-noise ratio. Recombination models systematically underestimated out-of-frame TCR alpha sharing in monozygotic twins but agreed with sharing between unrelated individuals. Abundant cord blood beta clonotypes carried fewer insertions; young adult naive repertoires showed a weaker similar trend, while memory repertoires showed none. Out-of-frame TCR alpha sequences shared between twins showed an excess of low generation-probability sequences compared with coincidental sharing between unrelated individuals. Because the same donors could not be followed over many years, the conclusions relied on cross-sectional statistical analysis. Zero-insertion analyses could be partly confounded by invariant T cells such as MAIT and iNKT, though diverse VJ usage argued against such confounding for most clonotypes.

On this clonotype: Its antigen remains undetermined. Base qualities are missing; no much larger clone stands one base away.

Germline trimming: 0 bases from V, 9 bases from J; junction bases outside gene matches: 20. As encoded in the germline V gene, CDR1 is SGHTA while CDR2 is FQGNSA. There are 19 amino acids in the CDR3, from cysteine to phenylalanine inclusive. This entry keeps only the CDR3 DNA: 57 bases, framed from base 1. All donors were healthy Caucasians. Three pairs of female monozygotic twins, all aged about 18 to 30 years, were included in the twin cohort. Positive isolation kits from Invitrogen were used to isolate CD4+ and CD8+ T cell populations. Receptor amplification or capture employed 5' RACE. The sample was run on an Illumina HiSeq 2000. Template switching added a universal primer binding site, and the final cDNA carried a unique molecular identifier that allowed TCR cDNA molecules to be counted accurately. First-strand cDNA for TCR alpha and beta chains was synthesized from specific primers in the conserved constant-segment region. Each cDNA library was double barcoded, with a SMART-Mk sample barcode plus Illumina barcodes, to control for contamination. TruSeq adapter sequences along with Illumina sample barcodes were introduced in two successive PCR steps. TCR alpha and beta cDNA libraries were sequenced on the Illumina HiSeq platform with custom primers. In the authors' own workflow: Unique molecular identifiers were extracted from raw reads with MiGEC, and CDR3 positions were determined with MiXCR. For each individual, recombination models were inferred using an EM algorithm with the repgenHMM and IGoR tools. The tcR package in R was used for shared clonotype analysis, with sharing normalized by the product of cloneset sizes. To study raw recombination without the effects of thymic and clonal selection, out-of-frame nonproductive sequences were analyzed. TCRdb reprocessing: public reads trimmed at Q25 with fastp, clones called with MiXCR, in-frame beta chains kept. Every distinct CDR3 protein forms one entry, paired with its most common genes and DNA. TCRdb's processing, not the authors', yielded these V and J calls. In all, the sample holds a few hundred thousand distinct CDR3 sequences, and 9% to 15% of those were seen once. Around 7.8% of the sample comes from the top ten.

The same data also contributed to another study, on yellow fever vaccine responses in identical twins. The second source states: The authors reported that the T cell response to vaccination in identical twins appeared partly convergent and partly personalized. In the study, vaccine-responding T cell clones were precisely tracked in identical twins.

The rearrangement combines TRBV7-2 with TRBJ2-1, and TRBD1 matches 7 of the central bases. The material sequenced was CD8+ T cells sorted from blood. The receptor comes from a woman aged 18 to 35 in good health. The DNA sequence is TGTGCCAGCAGCTTAGCACGGACAGGCGCACCATCCCGTACAATTGAGCAGTTCTTC. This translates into CASSLARTGAPSRTIEQFF.